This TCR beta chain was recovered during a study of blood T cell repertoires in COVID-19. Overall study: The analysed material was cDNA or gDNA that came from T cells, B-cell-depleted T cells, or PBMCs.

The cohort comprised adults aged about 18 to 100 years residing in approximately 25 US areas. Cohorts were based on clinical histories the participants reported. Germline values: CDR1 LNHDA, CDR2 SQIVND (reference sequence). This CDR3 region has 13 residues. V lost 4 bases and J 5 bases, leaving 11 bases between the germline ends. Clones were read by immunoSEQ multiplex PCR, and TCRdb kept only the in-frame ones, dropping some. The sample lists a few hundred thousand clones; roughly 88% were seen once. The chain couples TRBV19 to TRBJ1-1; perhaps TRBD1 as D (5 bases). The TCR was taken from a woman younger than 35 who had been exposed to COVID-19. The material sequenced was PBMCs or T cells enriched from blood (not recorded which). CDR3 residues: CASSRGTKTEAFF. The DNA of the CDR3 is TGTGCCAGTAGTAGGGGGACTAAAACTGAAGCTTTCTTT.